The 21 T cell receptor beta chains presented below share a single source sample, sequenced in a study of cytomegalovirus exposure and HLA in healthy donors. In the PCR, 60 Vbeta and 13 Jbeta primers were used. TCRdb keeps only in-frame clones here, not all; method: immunoSEQ multiplex PCR. There are approximately 130,000 clones in the sample; 8.5% to 9% occur only once, and 5% to 6.5% lies in the top ten. Sequencing used PBMCs. All receptors derive from a woman in her forties in good health and CMV-seropositive.

J is TRBJ1-2 and V is TRBV27, with D maybe TRBD1 (6 bases). Deletions cut 0 bases from V and 6 bases from J, with 23 bases between. The CDR3 is made up of 18 amino acids. CDR1 MNHEY and CDR2 SMNVEV come from the germline V gene (reference sequence). The CDR3 sequence is CASSLSLTRTGFNDGYTF. CDR3 in DNA: TGTGCCAGCAGTTTATCTTTGACGAGAACAGGGTTTAATGATGGCTACACCTTC.

The sample holds a few counts of this clone. This chain links TRBV5-4 with TRBJ1-2; TRBD1 aligns across 8 bases. Germline CDR1 is SGHNT and CDR2 is YYREEE (reference sequence). The CDR3 is 14 amino acids. V dropped 0 bases and J dropped 12; count of bases not matched to a gene: 10. CDR3 nucleotide sequence: TGTGCCAGCAGCTTGGAGTCCGGGACAGGACTAAACACCTTC. Encoded protein: CASSLESGTGLNTF.

A few counts support this clone. The genes are TRBV29-1 and TRBJ1-1; D is possibly TRBD1 (5 bases). The CDR3 spans 13 residues. Germline CDR1 and CDR2: SQVTM and ANQGSEA. Between the trimmed V and J ends, which lost 3 bases and 0 bases, there was a span of 8 bases. CDR3 in amino acids: CSVERTMNTEAFF. CDR3 sequence (DNA): TGCAGCGTTGAGCGGACAATGAACACTGAAGCTTTCTTT.

The chain couples TRBV5-1 to TRBJ1-2; 10 nucleotides align to TRBD1. The CDR3 runs to 15 residues. V lost 4 bases to trimming and J lost 4 bases; unmatched junction nucleotides: 7. Germline V gives CDR1 SGHRS, CDR2 YFSETQ. The CDR3 reads CASSRDRGGGYGYTF. The DNA of the CDR3 is TGCGCCAGCAGCCGGGACAGGGGAGGTGGCTATGGCTACACCTTC.

This clone has only a few counts. The chain is built from TRBV5-1 and TRBJ1-3; TRBD1 matches at 11 bases. The CDR3 runs to 17 residues. Germline V lookup: CDR1 SGHRS, CDR2 YFSETQ. V trimming: 2 bases; J trimming: 7 bases; junction bases outside the gene matches: 11. The CDR3 spells CASSFKDRGLLRNTIYF. CDR3 DNA sequence: TGCGCCAGCAGCTTCAAGGACAGGGGGCTCCTTAGGAACACCATATATTTT.

The chain combines TRBV5-8 with TRBJ2-1; 8 bases fit TRBD1. CDR1 SGHTS and CDR2 YDEGEE come from the germline V gene. V dropped 4 bases and J dropped 5; count of bases not matched to a gene: 14. This CDR3 is built from 17 residues. CDR3 amino acids: CASSRRRTGTRNNEQFF. CDR3 DNA: TGTGCCAGCAGCCGCCGGCGGACAGGGACAAGAAACAATGAGCAGTTCTTC.

This rearrangement joins TRBV5-1 to TRBJ2-6, with D perhaps TRBD2 (5 bases). V lost 0 bases to trimming and J lost 4 bases, with 11 bases between them. From germline, CDR1 is SGHRS and CDR2 YFSETQ. This CDR3 has 16 residues. The CDR3 sequence is CASSLAPAGGANVLTF. In DNA form, the CDR3 reads TGCGCCAGCAGCTTGGCTCCGGCGGGCGGGGCCAACGTCCTGACTTTC. Full variable domain (remainder filled in from reference TRBV5-1 and TRBJ2-6): KAGVTQTPRYLIKTRGQQVTLSCSPISGHRSVSWYQQTPGQGLQFLFEYFSETQRNKGNFPGRFSGRQFSNSRSEMNVSTLELGDSALYLCASSLAPAGGANVLTFGAGSRLTVL.

In this sample, this clone turned up a few times. The chain has TRBV2 and TRBJ2-1; 7 nucleotides align to TRBD1. The CDR3 covers 11 residues. The ends lost 6 bases at V and 10 bases at J; junction bases unmatched: 3. Germline CDR1 SNHLY, CDR2 FYNNEI. This CDR3 is CASRTGEEQFF. CDR3 in DNA: TGTGCCAGCAGAACAGGGGAAGAGCAGTTCTTC.

The table lists this clone with a few counts. This sequence joins TRBV5-5 and TRBJ2-7; 9 bases are shared with TRBD1. Trimming at V came to 1 base and at J to 3 bases, leaving 2 bases not matched to a gene. CDR1 and CDR2 (germline): SGHKS, YYEKEE (reference sequence). CDR3 length: 14 residues. The CDR3 here is CASSLPDRGYEQYF. For the CDR3, the DNA is TGTGCCAGCAGCTTGCCGGACAGGGGCTACGAGCAGTACTTC. Combining the CDR3 with reference TRBV5-5 and TRBJ2-7 gives the whole variable domain DAGVTQSPTHLIKTRGQQVTLRCSPISGHKSVSWYQQVLGQGPQFIFQYYEKEERGRGNFPDRFSARQFPNYSSELNVNALLLGDSALYLCASSLPDRGYEQYFGPGTRLTVT.

This clone was detected only once. The rearrangement links TRBV7-3 to TRBJ1-2; D remains ambiguous. The CDR3 is 13 amino acids. The V end lost 5 bases, the J end lost 10 bases, and 17 bases lay between the germline ends. The V gene's germline CDR1 is SGHTA and CDR2 FQGTGA. CDR3 DNA: TGTGCCAGCAGCCAAGACGGCTATGGAGACTACACCTTC. As protein: CASSQDGYGDYTF.

This clone has only a few counts. The rearrangement joins TRBV5-1 to TRBJ1-2, with 7 nucleotides matching TRBD1. The CDR3 spans 13 residues. V was clipped by 0 bases and J by 8 bases; unmatched bases: 4. CDR1 is SGHRS and CDR2 is YFSETQ in the germline V gene. The CDR3 bases are TGCGCCAGCAGCTTGGGACAGGGAAACGGCTACACCTTC. Its protein is CASSLGQGNGYTF.

The chain combines TRBV5-1 with TRBJ1-2; D remains ambiguous. Looked up from germline, CDR1 is SGHRS and CDR2 is YFSETQ. This CDR3 contains 14 residues. With 0 bases removed from V and 4 bases from J, the gap between germline ends came to 10 bases. In nucleotides, the CDR3 is TGCGCCAGCAGCTTGGAGCGGCAGCCCTATGGCTACACCTTC. This sequence encodes CASSLERQPYGYTF.

The chain carries TRBV6-5 and TRBJ2-1; D is possibly TRBD1 (6 bases). Trimming took off 5 bases at V and 8 bases at J, with 13 bases between the two ends. CDR1 MNHEY and CDR2 SVGAGI come from the germline V gene. The CDR3 runs 13 residues. CDR3 loop: CASSDTGIHEQFF. The CDR3 nucleotides read TGTGCCAGCAGTGATACAGGGATTCATGAGCAGTTCTTC.

This clone was found a few times. The chain has TRBV5-1 and TRBJ2-1, with TRBD1 matching 7 bases. After removal of 1 base from V and 6 bases from J, the junction contained 7 bases not matched to a gene. The CDR3 is 15 amino acids. Germline V gives CDR1 SGHRS, CDR2 YFSETQ. As DNA, the CDR3 is TGCGCCAGCAGCTTGACGCCCTACAGGGGCAATGAGCAGTTCTTC. Translation: CASSLTPYRGNEQFF.

This clone was seen more than once but under ten times. The J gene is TRBJ1-1, the V gene TRBV5-5; 7 nucleotides match TRBD1. V lost 4 bases and J lost 6; bases outside the gene matches: 15. This CDR3 is 16 amino acids long. Germline CDR1 and CDR2: SGHKS and YYEKEE (reference sequence). CDR3 sequence: CASSPPDRARKPEAFF. In DNA form, the CDR3 reads TGTGCCAGCAGCCCTCCCGACAGGGCGAGGAAGCCTGAAGCTTTCTTT.

This clone was observed a few times. The chain recombines TRBV28 with TRBJ1-5; the match to TRBD1 covers 7 bases. The V gene end was trimmed by 6 bases and the J gene end by 2 bases; junction bases not matched to a gene: 7. Germline V gives CDR1 MDHEN, CDR2 SYDVKM. This CDR3 comprises 15 residues. The CDR3 loop reads CASSKFTGGNQPQHF. In DNA, the CDR3 is TGTGCCAGCAGCAAATTTACAGGGGGCAATCAGCCCCAGCATTTT.

This clone was seen a handful of times. V and J are TRBV27 and TRBJ2-7, with 7 nucleotides matching TRBD1. Trimming removed 6 bases from V and 8 bases from J; junction bases left unmatched: 13. The CDR3 consists of 14 residues. Germline loops: CDR1 MNHEY, CDR2 SMNVEV (reference sequence). CDR3 amino acids: CASSHSGQSHKQYF. In DNA, the CDR3 is TGTGCCAGCAGCCACTCGGGACAGAGCCACAAGCAGTACTTC.

The chain carries TRBV19 and TRBJ1-2, with unresolved D. This CDR3 has 12 amino acids. The V gene's germline CDR1 is LNHDA and CDR2 SQIVND (reference sequence). Deletions cut 10 bases from V and 3 bases from J, with 12 bases between. The CDR3 DNA reads TGTGCCACTTCAGAGAGGGACTATGGCTACACCTTC. Protein sequence: CATSERDYGYTF. Supplemented by reference TRBV19 and TRBJ1-2, the full variable domain reads DGGITQSPKYLFRKEGQNVTLSCEQNLNHDAMYWYRQDPGQGLRLIYYSQIVNDFQKGDIAEGYSVSREKKESFPLTVTSAQKNPTAFYLCATSERDYGYTFGSGTRLTVV.

The chain uses TRBV18 and TRBJ2-3, with 15 bases identical to TRBD2. The junction had 4 bases not matched to a gene; V was cut back by 6 bases and J by 6 bases. CDR3 size: 15 residues. Germline V lookup: CDR1 KGHSH, CDR2 LQKENI. The CDR3, as DNA: TGTGCCAGCTCGCTGGGACTAGCGGGGGGTGATACGCAGTATTTT. Translating gives CASSLGLAGGDTQYF.

This clone was seen just once. The chain recombines TRBV10-1 with TRBJ2-1; TRBD2 aligns across 7 bases. The CDR3 runs 12 residues. Germline V lookup: CDR1 WNHNN, CDR2 SYGVQD (reference sequence). Trimming removed 6 bases from V and 9 bases from J; junction bases left unmatched: 5. Here the CDR3 reads CASRPLAPEQFF. The CDR3 DNA reads as TGCGCCAGCAGGCCACTAGCGCCTGAGCAGTTCTTC.

A few counts support this clone. V is TRBV6-1 and J is TRBJ2-1; TRBD1 is a possible D gene (6 bases). This CDR3 comprises 15 residues. Germline loops: CDR1 MNHNS, CDR2 SASEGT. The germline V and J ends were trimmed by 3 bases and 2 bases, with 11 bases remaining between them. Here the CDR3 DNA reads TGTGCCAGCAGTGAGATACAGGGCCCCTACAATGAGCAGTTCTTC. Translating it yields CASSEIQGPYNEQFF.